The clone carrying this T cell receptor (beta chain) has a count of ten or more. Healthy Caucasians from Russia aged about 6 to 90 served as donors. The data were taken from a study of blood T cells in healthy people across ages. About the study: About one barcoded beta molecule per two T cells was the capture yield of template switching.

The use of a sample-barcoded 5' primer and a J-beta primer mix characterized a second PCR of about 7 to 12 cycles. TCRdb re-called the 5' RACE reads through MiXCR, storing one row per CDR3 protein. In the table there are about 620,000 distinct CDR3 sequences, over 20% of which are singletons. The CDR3 sequence is 15 residues long. The germline CDR1 and CDR2 sequences are MNHEY and SVGEGT. With 2 bases clipped from V and 11 bases from J, the junction kept 13 bases outside the gene matches. The material sequenced was blood. The sequence derives from a man in his 70s in good health. The chain uses TRBV6-2 or TRBV6-3 and TRBJ1-1; 8 bases fit TRBD1. Here the CDR3 DNA reads TGTGCCAGCAGTTACGGAGACAGGGTGCGGACAGGGGCTTTCTTT. Protein product: CASSYGDRVRTGAFF.